Given below is one T cell receptor (beta chain) in context. Antigen specificity is unknown. Looked up from germline, CDR1 is SGHAT and CDR2 is FQNNGV. The V gene lost 7 bases and the J gene lost 0 bases, with 9 bases spanning the gap. The length of the CDR3 is 13 residues. This sample's treatment: oral pan-JAK inhibitor, 5-10 mg twice daily. The sample originates from a study of CD8+ T cells in alopecia areata. Broader study findings: Among patients, TCR sharing was less clear than in mice, a difference possibly due in part to HLA diversity in the patient population.

cDNA serving as the sequencing template came from extracted, reverse transcribed RNA. The assay was immunoSEQ multiplex PCR, and TCRdb's table has in-frame clones only and misses some. The sample contains approximately 180,000 clones, about 55% of which appear only once. The genes are TRBV11-2 and TRBJ1-2, with D perhaps TRBD1 (5 bases). The material was CD8+ T cells sorted from blood, obtained at week 24, from a patient treated with tofacitinib. The TCR sequence derives from a human donor with alopecia areata. The CDR3 region is CASTLGPNYGYTF. The DNA for the CDR3 is TGTGCCAGCACCTTGGGACCTAACTATGGCTACACCTTC.